This T cell receptor beta chain was captured in a study of T cells in Graves' hyperthyroidism and ophthalmopathy. Per the germline V gene, CDR1 is LNHDA and CDR2 is SQIVND (reference sequence). The CDR3 has 21 residues. V gave up 6 bases and J gave up 6 bases; unmatched junction bases: 25. RNA transcripts yielded amplified TCR beta CDR3 regions. A set of HTBI primers served as the primers for a first-round RT-PCR of the TCR CDR3. From the multiplex PCR reads, TCRdb called clonotypes with MiXCR, one entry per CDR3 protein. This table holds hundreds of thousands of distinct CDR3 sequences, around 13% found once. This clonotype was observed a handful of times. Its antigen remains unidentified. General observations from the study: Median prediction lead before ophthalmopathy onset was about 6.7 months with the model.

The sequencing input was blood. The chain employs TRBV19 and TRBJ2-1, with TRBD2 matching 11 bases. The receptor was derived from a woman in her twenties or thirties with Graves' hyperthyroidism that later progressed to Graves' ophthalmopathy. This chain's CDR3 is CASRVNRGPIIAGGPCNEQFF. The CDR3 nucleotides read TGTGCCAGTAGAGTCAACAGGGGGCCAATAATAGCGGGAGGGCCTTGCAATGAGCAGTTCTTC.